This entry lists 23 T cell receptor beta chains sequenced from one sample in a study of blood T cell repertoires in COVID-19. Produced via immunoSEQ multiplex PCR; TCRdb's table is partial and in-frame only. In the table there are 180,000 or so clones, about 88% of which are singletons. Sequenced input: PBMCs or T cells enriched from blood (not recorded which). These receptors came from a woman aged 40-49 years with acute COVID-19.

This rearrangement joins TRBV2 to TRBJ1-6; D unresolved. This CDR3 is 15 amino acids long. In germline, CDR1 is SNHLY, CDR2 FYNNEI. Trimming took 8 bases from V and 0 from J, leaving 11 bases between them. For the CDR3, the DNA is TGTGCCAGCGGTCCCATCAGCTCCTATAATTCACCCCTCCACTTT. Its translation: CASGPISSYNSPLHF.

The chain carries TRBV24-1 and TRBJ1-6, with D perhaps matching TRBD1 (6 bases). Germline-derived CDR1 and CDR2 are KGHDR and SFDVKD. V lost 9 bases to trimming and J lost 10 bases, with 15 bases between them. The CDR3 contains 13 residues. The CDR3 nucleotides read TGTGCCACCTCACGGGGGGCCAGGTCACCCCTCCACTTT. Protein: CATSRGARSPLHF.

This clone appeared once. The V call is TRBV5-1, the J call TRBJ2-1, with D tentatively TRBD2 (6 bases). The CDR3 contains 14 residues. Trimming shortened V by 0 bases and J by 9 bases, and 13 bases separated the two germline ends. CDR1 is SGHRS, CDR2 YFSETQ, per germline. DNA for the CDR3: TGCGCCAGCAGCTTGGCCTGGGGGGTAGTTGAGCAGTTCTTC. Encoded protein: CASSLAWGVVEQFF. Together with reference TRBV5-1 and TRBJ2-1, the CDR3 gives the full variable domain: KAGVTQTPRYLIKTRGQQVTLSCSPISGHRSVSWYQQTPGQGLQFLFEYFSETQRNKGNFPGRFSGRQFSNSRSEMNVSTLELGDSALYLCASSLAWGVVEQFFGPGTRLTVL.

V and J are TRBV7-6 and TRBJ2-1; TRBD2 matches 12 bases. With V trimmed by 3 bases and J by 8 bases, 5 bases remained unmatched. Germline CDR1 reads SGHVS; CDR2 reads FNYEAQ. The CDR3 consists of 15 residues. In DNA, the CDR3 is TGTGCCAGCAGCTTGCTAGCGGGGGGGCCTGATGAGCAGTTCTTC. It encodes CASSLLAGGPDEQFF.

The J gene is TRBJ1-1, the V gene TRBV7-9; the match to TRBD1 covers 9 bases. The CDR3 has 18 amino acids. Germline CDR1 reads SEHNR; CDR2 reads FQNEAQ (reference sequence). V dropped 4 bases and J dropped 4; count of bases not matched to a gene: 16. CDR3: CASSSRTGEGQVGTEAFF. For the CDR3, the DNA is TGTGCCAGCAGCTCTCGGACAGGGGAAGGCCAAGTTGGCACTGAAGCTTTCTTT.

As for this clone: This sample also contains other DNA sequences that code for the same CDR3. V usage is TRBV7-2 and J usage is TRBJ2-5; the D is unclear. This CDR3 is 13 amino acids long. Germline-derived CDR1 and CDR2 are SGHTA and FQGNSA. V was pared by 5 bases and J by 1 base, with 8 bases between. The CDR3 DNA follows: TGTGCCAGCAGCCTAACGCCCCAAGAGACCCAGTACTTC. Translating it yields CASSLTPQETQYF. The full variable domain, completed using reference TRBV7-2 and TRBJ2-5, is GAGVSQSPSNKVTEKGKDVELRCDPISGHTALYWYRQSLGQGLEFLIYFQGNSAPDKSGLPSDRFSAERTGGSVSTLTIQRTQQEDSAVYLCASSLTPQETQYFGPGTRLLVL.

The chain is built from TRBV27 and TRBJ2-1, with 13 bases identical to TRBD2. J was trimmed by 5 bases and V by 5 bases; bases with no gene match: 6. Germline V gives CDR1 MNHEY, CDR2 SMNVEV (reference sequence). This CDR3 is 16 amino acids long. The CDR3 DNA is TGTGCCAGCAGTCTAGAGGGGACTAGCGGGGACAATGAGCAGTTCTTC. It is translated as CASSLEGTSGDNEQFF.

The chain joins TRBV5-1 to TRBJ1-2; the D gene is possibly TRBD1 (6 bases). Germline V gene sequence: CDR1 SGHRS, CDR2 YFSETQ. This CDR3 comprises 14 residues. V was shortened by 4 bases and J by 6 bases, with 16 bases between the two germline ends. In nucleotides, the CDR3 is TGCGCCAGCAGCGACGGGACATGGAAGGATGGCTACACCTTC. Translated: CASSDGTWKDGYTF.

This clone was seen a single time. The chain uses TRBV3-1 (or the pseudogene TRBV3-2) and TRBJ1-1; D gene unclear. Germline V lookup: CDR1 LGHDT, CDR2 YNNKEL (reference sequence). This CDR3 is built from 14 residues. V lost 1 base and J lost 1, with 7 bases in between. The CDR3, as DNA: TGTGCCAGCAGCCAAGTACAAAAGAACACTGAAGCTTTCTTT. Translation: CASSQVQKNTEAFF.

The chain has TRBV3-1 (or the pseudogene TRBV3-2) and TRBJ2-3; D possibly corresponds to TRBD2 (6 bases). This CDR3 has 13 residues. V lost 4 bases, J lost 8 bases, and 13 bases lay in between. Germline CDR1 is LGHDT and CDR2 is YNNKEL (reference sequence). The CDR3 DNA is TGTGCCAGCAGCCCCTCAGCGGGCCTTACGCAGTATTTT. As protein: CASSPSAGLTQYF.

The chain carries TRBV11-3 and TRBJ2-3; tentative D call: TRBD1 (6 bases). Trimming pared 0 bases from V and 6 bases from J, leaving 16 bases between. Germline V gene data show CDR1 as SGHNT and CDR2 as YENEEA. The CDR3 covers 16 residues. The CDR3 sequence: CASSLEGTMPGDTQYF. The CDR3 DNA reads TGTGCCAGCAGCTTAGAGGGGACAATGCCCGGCGATACGCAGTATTTT.

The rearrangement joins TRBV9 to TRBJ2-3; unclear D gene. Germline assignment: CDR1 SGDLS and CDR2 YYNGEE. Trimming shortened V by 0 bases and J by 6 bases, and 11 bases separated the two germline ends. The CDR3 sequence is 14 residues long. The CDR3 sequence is CASSVVGATDTQYF. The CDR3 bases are TGTGCCAGCAGCGTAGTTGGTGCTACGGATACGCAGTATTTT.

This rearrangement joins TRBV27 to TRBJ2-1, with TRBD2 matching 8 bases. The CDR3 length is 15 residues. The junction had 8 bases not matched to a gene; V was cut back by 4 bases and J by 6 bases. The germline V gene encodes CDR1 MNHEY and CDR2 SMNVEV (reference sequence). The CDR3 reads CASSSQRENFNEQFF. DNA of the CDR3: TGTGCCAGCAGTTCCCAGCGGGAGAACTTCAATGAGCAGTTCTTC.

DNA for the CDR3: TGTGCCAGCAGCGCCCGGACAGGGGGAATATCGAATGAGCAGTTCTTC. Translated, it gives CASSARTGGISNEQFF. The genes are TRBV27 and TRBJ2-1, with 10 nucleotides matching TRBD1. Per the germline V gene, CDR1 is MNHEY and CDR2 is SMNVEV (reference sequence). The CDR3 spans 16 residues. The V gene end was trimmed by 6 bases and the J gene end by 7 bases; junction bases not matched to a gene: 12.

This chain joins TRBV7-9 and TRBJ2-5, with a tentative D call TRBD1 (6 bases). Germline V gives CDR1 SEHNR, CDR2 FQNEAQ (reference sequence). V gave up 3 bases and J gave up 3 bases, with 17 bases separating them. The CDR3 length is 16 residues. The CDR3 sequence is CASSFSLQGSEETQYF. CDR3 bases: TGTGCCAGCAGCTTTTCCCTACAGGGATCGGAAGAGACCCAGTACTTC.

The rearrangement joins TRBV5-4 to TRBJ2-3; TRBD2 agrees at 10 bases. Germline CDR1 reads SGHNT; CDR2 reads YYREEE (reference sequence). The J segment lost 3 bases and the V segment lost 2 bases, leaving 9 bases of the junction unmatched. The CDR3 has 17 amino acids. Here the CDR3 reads CASSLGPSGRGTDTQYF. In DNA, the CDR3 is TGTGCCAGCAGCTTAGGGCCTAGCGGGAGAGGGACAGATACGCAGTATTTT.

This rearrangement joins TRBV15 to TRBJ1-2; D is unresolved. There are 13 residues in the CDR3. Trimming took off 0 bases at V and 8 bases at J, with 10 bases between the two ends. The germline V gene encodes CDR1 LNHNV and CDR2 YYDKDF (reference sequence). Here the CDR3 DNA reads TGTGCCACCAGCAGAGATCCGCTCCAGGGCTACACCTTC. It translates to CATSRDPLQGYTF.

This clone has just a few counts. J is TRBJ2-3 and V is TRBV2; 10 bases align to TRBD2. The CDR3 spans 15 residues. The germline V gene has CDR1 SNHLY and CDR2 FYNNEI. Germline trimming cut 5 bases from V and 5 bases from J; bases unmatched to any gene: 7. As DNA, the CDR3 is TGTGCCAGCAGTCCCCTTGCTAGCGGGGGAGATACGCAGTATTTT. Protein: CASSPLASGGDTQYF.

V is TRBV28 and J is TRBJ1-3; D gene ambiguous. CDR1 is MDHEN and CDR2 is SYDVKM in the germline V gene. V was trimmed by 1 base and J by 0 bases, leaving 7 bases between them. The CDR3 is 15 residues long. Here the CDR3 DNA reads TGTGCCAGCAGTTTATTGGCCACCTCTGGAAACACCATATATTTT. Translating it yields CASSLLATSGNTIYF.

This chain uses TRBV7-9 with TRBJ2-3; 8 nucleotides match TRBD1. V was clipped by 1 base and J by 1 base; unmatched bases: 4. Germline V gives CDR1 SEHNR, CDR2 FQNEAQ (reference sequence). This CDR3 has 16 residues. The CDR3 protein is CASSLGDRGGTDTQYF. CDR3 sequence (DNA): TGTGCCAGCAGCTTAGGCGACAGGGGAGGCACAGATACGCAGTATTTT.

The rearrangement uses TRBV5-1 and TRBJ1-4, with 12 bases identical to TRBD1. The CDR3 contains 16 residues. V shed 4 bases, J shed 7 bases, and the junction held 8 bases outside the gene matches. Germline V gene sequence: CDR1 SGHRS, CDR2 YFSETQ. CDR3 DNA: TGCGCCAGCAGCAGGGGGACAGGGGGCGAACGTGAAAAACTGTTTTTT. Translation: CASSRGTGGEREKLFF.

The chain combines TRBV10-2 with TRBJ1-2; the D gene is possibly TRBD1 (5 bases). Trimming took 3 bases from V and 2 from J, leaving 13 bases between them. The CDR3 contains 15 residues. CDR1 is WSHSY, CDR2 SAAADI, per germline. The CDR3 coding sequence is TGCGCCAGCAGTGACCTTCGGGGGATAAACTATGGCTACACCTTC. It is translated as CASSDLRGINYGYTF.

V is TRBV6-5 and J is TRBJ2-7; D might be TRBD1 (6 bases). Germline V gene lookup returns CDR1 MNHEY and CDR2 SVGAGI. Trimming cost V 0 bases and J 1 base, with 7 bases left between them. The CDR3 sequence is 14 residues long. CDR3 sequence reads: CASSYSGQSYEQYF. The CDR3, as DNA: TGTGCCAGCAGTTACTCGGGACAATCCTACGAGCAGTACTTC.